These 24 T cell receptor beta chains were all obtained from the same sample, sequenced in a study of blood T cells in healthy people across ages. A second PCR of 7 to 11 cycles used a sample-barcoded 5' primer and a J-beta primer mix. One entry per CDR3 protein, called by TCRdb with MiXCR from the 5' RACE reads. The sample shows around 2 million distinct CDR3 sequences, about two fifths of them seen only once. Source material: blood. Receptors originate from a human donor in good health.

The J gene is TRBJ1-2, the V gene TRBV7-2, with a weak D call TRBD1 (6 bases). Trimming took 4 bases from V and 3 from J, leaving 15 bases between them. Germline CDR1 reads SGHTA; CDR2 reads FQGNSA. The CDR3 runs 15 residues. CDR3 DNA: TGTGCCAGCAGCTCTAACAGGGAGTATGACTATGGCTACACCTTC. It yields the protein CASSSNREYDYGYTF.

Comments on this clonotype: The germline gene is not matched at one end of the junction; a read error may be the cause. This rearrangement joins TRBV12-3 or TRBV12-4 to TRBJ1-4; D uncertain. The CDR3 spans 14 residues. CDR3 nucleotides: TGTGCCAGCAGTTTACAGTCCGACTTAGGAAAACGGTTTTTT. It translates to CASSLQSDLGKRFF.

On this clonotype itself: A junction end diverges from the germline sequence, so it may reflect a read error. The chain couples TRBV20-1 to TRBJ2-3, with a possible D match to TRBD2 (7 bases). The germline gives CDR1 DFQATT, CDR2 SNEGSKA (reference sequence). The CDR3 sequence is 14 residues long. CDR3 sequence (DNA): TGCAGTACTAGAGTCGGGGGGCGGACAGATACGCAGTATTTT. This gives the protein CSTRVGGRTDTQYF.

In this sample, this clonotype turned up once. The J gene is TRBJ2-3, the V gene TRBV4-1, with D perhaps matching TRBD1 (6 bases). The CDR3 totals 13 residues. V lost 0 bases and J lost 11, with 12 bases in between. CDR1 and CDR2 (germline): MGHRA, YSYEKL. The CDR3 sequence: CASSQDWEGGQYF. The CDR3 nucleotides read TGCGCCAGCAGCCAAGATTGGGAAGGGGGGCAGTATTTT.

The chain joins TRBV6-1 to TRBJ2-1; 9 bases agree with TRBD2. Germline lookup yields CDR1 MNHNS and CDR2 SASEGT. The V gene end was trimmed by 2 bases and the J gene end by 4 bases; junction bases not matched to a gene: 6. The CDR3 has 16 amino acids. The CDR3 DNA is TGTGCCAGCAGTGAAAAACTAGCGGGCATTTACAATGAGCAGTTCTTC. Its translation: CASSEKLAGIYNEQFF.

The J gene is TRBJ1-5, the V gene TRBV7-3; D ambiguous. The V and J ends lost 4 bases and 2 bases respectively, with 9 bases between them. Germline values: CDR1 SGHTA, CDR2 FQGTGA. The CDR3 contains 14 residues. The CDR3 reads CASSSKGGNQPQHF. CDR3 nucleotides: TGTGCCAGCAGCTCCAAGGGCGGCAATCAGCCCCAGCATTTT.

The table lists this clonotype with a few counts. The V gene is TRBV20-1, the J gene TRBJ2-1; 13 bases map to TRBD2. J gave up 3 bases and V 5 bases, and 10 bases lay outside the gene matches. The CDR3 runs 17 residues. From germline, CDR1 is DFQATT and CDR2 SNEGSKA (reference sequence). For the CDR3, the DNA is TGCAGTGCTCCATTCACTAGCGGGGGGGCCGGCTACAATGAGCAGTTCTTC. Residues: CSAPFTSGGAGYNEQFF.

The chain uses TRBV10-3 and TRBJ1-2; a possible D gene is TRBD1 (6 bases). V was pared by 1 base and J by 2 bases, with 11 bases between. Germline V gene lookup returns CDR1 ENHRY and CDR2 SYGVKD. The CDR3 contains 15 residues. CDR3 sequence: CAISELTGQNYGYTF. CDR3 nucleotides: TGTGCCATCAGTGAGTTAACCGGACAGAACTATGGCTACACCTTC.

The genes are TRBV10-3 and TRBJ1-2, with 8 bases matching TRBD1. Germline values: CDR1 ENHRY, CDR2 SYGVKD. CDR3 length equals 12 residues. The V gene end was trimmed by 7 bases and the J gene end by 8 bases; junction bases not matched to a gene: 6. In DNA form, the CDR3 reads TGTGCCATCACTAGAGACAGGGGAGGCTACACCTTC. Protein sequence: CAITRDRGGYTF.

This clonotype was recorded a few times. The chain joins TRBV7-8 to TRBJ1-1; D is ambiguous. Germline V gene data show CDR1 as SGHVS and CDR2 as FQNEAQ. Deletions cut 6 bases from V and 10 bases from J, with 15 bases between. CDR3 length: 12 amino acids. The CDR3 reads CASSPISPRAFF. CDR3 bases: TGTGCCAGCAGTCCCATCTCACCTAGAGCTTTCTTT.

This CDR3 reads CSVSPGTTDTQYF. CDR3 sequence (DNA): TGCAGCGTTTCTCCGGGGACTACAGATACGCAGTATTTT. This chain uses TRBV29-1 with TRBJ2-3, with a weak D call TRBD2 (6 bases). Germline V gene lookup returns CDR1 SQVTM and CDR2 ANQGSEA. The CDR3 consists of 13 residues. The V and J ends lost 5 bases and 3 bases respectively, with 12 bases between them.

The rearrangement joins TRBV5-1 to TRBJ1-2, with D perhaps TRBD1 (6 bases). CDR1 and CDR2 (germline): SGHRS, YFSETQ. With 4 bases removed from V and 2 bases from J, the gap between germline ends came to 12 bases. The CDR3 extends over 14 amino acids. CDR3 bases: TGCGCCAGCAGCCATTCGGACAGCAACTATGGCTACACCTTC. Translation: CASSHSDSNYGYTF.

The rearrangement uses TRBV12-3 or TRBV12-4 and TRBJ2-1; 7 positions agree with TRBD1. J gave up 9 bases and V 7 bases, and 18 bases lay outside the gene matches. This CDR3 is 16 amino acids long. CDR3 nucleotides: TGTGCCAGCACGAGACAGGGAATCGGTATTCGGGGTGAGCAGTTCTTC. Translation: CASTRQGIGIRGEQFF.

The V call is TRBV12-3 or TRBV12-4, the J call TRBJ2-7; 9 bases match TRBD2. The CDR3 runs to 18 residues. With V trimmed by 2 bases and J by 0 bases, 11 bases remained unmatched. The CDR3 reads CASSLSNSPSGDSYEQYF. The CDR3, as DNA: TGTGCCAGCAGTTTAAGTAATAGTCCTAGCGGGGACTCCTACGAGCAGTACTTC.

The V and J genes are TRBV7-3 and TRBJ2-1, with 12 bases aligning to TRBD2. The V segment lost 5 bases and the J segment 6 bases; nucleotides outside the gene matches: 5. This CDR3 contains 15 residues. CDR1 and CDR2 from the germline V gene are SGHTA and FQGTGA. The CDR3 reads CASSPSGRVLNEQFF. The CDR3 region has the DNA TGTGCCAGCAGCCCTAGCGGGAGGGTCCTCAATGAGCAGTTCTTC.

The CDR3 sequence is CSSGRLAGGGVIQYF. The CDR3, as DNA: TGCAGCTCAGGGAGACTAGCGGGGGGCGGGGTCATTCAGTACTTC. The chain employs TRBV29-1 and TRBJ2-4; 13 bases agree with TRBD2. CDR3 length: 15 residues. Germline CDR1 is SQVTM and CDR2 is ANQGSEA. Trimming removed 8 bases from V and 9 bases from J; junction bases left unmatched: 13.

Only one count was recorded for this clonotype. The V and J genes are TRBV12-3 or TRBV12-4 and TRBJ2-2; possibly TRBD1 for D (5 bases). This CDR3 has 15 amino acids. Trimming removed 3 bases from V and 4 bases from J, with 12 bases in between. The chain's CDR3 is CASSFLQVGTGELFF. The CDR3 bases are TGTGCCAGCAGTTTCCTACAGGTCGGCACCGGGGAGCTGTTTTTT.

The rearrangement uses TRBV20-1 and TRBJ2-1; 8 positions agree with TRBD2. Germline V gives CDR1 DFQATT, CDR2 SNEGSKA (reference sequence). The CDR3 length is 16 residues. Trimming at V came to 5 bases and at J to 1 base, leaving 10 bases not matched to a gene. Here the CDR3 DNA reads TGCAGTGCTCGGGGGATAGCGGGGAAGTCCTACAATGAGCAGTTCTTC. This gives the protein CSARGIAGKSYNEQFF.

The table lists this clonotype with many counts. The chain combines TRBV7-9 with TRBJ2-7; no clear D. Germline CDR1 reads SEHNR; CDR2 reads FQNEAQ (reference sequence). Trimming took 5 bases from V and 12 from J, leaving 14 bases between them. This CDR3 spans 11 amino acids. The CDR3 here is CASSLEQIWYF. The CDR3, as DNA: TGTGCCAGCAGCCTAGAACAAATTTGGTACTTC.

This chain links TRBV3-1 with TRBJ2-7; D is unclear. The V end lost 0 bases, the J end lost 1 base, and 7 bases lay between the germline ends. This CDR3 region has 14 residues. Per germline, CDR1 LGHDT and CDR2 YNNKEL (reference sequence). DNA of the CDR3: TGTGCCAGCAGCCAAGACCGACATTCCTACGAGCAGTACTTC. Its protein is CASSQDRHSYEQYF.

Only a few counts were recorded for this clonotype. The rearrangement uses TRBV29-1 and TRBJ2-4; TRBD2 might be the D (7 bases). Trimming shortened V by 2 bases and J by 13 bases, and 12 bases separated the two germline ends. Germline CDR1 SQVTM, CDR2 ANQGSEA. This CDR3 has 11 amino acids. Here the CDR3 DNA reads TGCAGCGTTGAAAAGGGGGGGGAGCAGTACTTC. Translation gives CSVEKGGEQYF.

This clonotype turned up a few times. The chain carries TRBV5-1 and TRBJ1-5; D not resolved. Looked up from germline, CDR1 is SGHRS and CDR2 is YFSETQ. V dropped 0 bases and J dropped 5 bases, with 9 bases sitting between them. The CDR3 consists of 14 residues. CDR3 sequence (DNA): TGCGCCAGCAGCTTGGGTCAGCCAGATCAGCCCCAGCATTTT. Protein: CASSLGQPDQPQHF.

V is TRBV12-3 or TRBV12-4 and J is TRBJ2-5; D unclear. The CDR3 covers 14 residues. The ends were cut back, 6 bases at V and 4 bases at J, with 15 bases in the middle. In nucleotides, the CDR3 is TGTGCCAGCAGCCTAGGTAGCTTCGGAGAGACCCAGTACTTC. Protein: CASSLGSFGETQYF.

This clonotype occurred a few times. The CDR3 bases are TGTGCCAGCAGTTTTGGGACAGGGGTATTCAATGAGCAGTTCTTC. Translation: CASSFGTGVFNEQFF. V is TRBV6-2 or TRBV6-3 and J is TRBJ2-1; 10 bases are a match to TRBD1. The V gene end was trimmed by 4 bases and the J gene end by 6 bases; junction bases not matched to a gene: 6. The CDR3 covers 15 residues. CDR1 and CDR2 (germline): MNHEY, SVGEGT.